Following are 3 T cell receptor beta chains from one sample sequenced in a study of cytomegalovirus exposure and HLA in healthy donors. Sequencing was performed with immunoSEQ multiplex PCR; in TCRdb, only in-frame clones are kept and a portion is missing. The table lists 130,000 to 150,000 clones, 75% to 90% of them singletons, with roughly 6.5% in the top ten. The material sequenced was PBMCs. The source of these receptors is a woman aged 30 to 39 in good health and CMV-seropositive.

V gene TRBV5-4 combines with J gene TRBJ2-2, with D maybe TRBD2 (5 bases). Germline CDR1 SGHNT, CDR2 YYREEE (reference sequence). Between the trimmed V and J ends, which lost 2 bases and 7 bases, there was a span of 12 bases. The CDR3 totals 14 residues. CDR3 DNA: TGTGCCAGCAGCTTTGACCAAGGAGGCGGGGAGCTGTTTTTT. This encodes CASSFDQGGGELFF.

The chain couples TRBV21-1 to TRBJ1-2. TRBV21-1 is deemed a pseudogene. CDR3 size: 14 residues. The CDR3 DNA follows: TGTGCCAGCAGCAAAGGGCAGGGAGGCTTCGGCTACACCTTC. Translation: CASSKGQGGFGYTF.

V is TRBV7-9 and J is TRBJ2-7, with TRBD1 matching 10 bases. V gave up 4 bases and J gave up 7 bases; unmatched junction bases: 10. The CDR3 consists of 15 residues. Germline values: CDR1 SEHNR, CDR2 FQNEAQ (reference sequence). CDR3 sequence reads: CASSYRQGAPREQYF. Here the CDR3 DNA reads TGTGCCAGCAGCTATAGACAGGGGGCCCCCCGGGAGCAGTACTTC.